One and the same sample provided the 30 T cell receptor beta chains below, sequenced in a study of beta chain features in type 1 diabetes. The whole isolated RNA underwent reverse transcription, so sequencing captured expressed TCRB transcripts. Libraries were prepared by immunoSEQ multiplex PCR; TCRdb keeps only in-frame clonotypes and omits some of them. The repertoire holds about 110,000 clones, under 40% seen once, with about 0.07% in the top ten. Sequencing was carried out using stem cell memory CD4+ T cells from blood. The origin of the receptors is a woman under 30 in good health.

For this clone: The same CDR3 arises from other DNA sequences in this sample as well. The CDR3 sequence: CASSPARETQYF. The DNA for the CDR3 is TGTGCCAGCTCACCTGCGCGGGAGACCCAGTACTTC. V and J are TRBV18 and TRBJ2-5, with D unclear. Germline CDR1 KGHSH, CDR2 LQKENI. There are 12 residues in the CDR3. The ends were cut back, 3 bases at V and 5 bases at J, with 7 bases in the middle.

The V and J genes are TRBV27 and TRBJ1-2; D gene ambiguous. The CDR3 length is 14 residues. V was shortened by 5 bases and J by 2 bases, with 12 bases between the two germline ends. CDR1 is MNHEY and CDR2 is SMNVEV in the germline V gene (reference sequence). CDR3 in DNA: TGTGCCAGCAGTCCACAAGGGAGGAACTATGGCTACACCTTC. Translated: CASSPQGRNYGYTF.

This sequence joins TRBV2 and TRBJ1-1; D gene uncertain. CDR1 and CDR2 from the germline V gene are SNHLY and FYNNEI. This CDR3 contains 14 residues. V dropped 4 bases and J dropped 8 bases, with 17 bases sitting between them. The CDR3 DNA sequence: TGTGCCAGCAGTGGAAGAGAAAAACAGTTAGAAGCTTTCTTT. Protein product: CASSGREKQLEAFF.

The CDR3 loop is CATGLLGTGDFNEQFF. In DNA, the CDR3 is TGTGCCACTGGTTTGTTAGGGACAGGGGATTTCAATGAGCAGTTCTTC. V usage is TRBV10-3 and J usage is TRBJ2-1, with TRBD1 matching 10 bases. Trimming at V came to 10 bases and at J to 6 bases, leaving 15 bases not matched to a gene. This CDR3 is 16 amino acids long. CDR1 and CDR2 from the germline V gene are ENHRY and SYGVKD.

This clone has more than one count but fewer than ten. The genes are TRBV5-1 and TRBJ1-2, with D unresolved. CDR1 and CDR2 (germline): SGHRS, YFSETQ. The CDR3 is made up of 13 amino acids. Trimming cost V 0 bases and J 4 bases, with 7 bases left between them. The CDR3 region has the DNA TGCGCCAGCAGCTTGGATACAGCCTATGGCTACACCTTC. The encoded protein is CASSLDTAYGYTF.

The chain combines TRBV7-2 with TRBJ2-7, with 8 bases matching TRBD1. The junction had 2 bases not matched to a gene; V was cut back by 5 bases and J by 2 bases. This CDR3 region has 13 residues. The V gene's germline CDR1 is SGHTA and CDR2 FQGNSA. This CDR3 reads CASSAQGAYEQYF. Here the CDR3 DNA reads TGTGCCAGCAGCGCACAGGGGGCCTACGAGCAGTACTTC.

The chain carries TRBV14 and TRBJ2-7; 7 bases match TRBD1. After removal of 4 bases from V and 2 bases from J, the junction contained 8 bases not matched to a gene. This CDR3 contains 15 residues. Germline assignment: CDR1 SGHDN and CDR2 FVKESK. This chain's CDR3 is CASSLFRQGTYEQYF. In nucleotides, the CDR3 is TGTGCCAGCAGCCTCTTTCGACAGGGAACCTACGAGCAGTACTTC.

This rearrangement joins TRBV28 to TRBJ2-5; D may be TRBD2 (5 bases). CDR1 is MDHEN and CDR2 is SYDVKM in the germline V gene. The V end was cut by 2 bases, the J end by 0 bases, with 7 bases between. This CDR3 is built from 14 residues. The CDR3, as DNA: TGTGCCAGCAGTTTACCCGGGAACCAAGAGACCCAGTACTTC. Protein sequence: CASSLPGNQETQYF.

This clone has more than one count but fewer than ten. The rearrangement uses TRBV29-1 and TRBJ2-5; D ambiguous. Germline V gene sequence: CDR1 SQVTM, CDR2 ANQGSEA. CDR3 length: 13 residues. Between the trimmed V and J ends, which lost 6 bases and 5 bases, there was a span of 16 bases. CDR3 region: CSVESGHGETQYF. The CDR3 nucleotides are TGCAGCGTGGAATCGGGTCATGGGGAGACCCAGTACTTC. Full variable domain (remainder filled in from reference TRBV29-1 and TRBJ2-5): SAVISQKPSRDICQRGTSLTIQCQVDSQVTMMFWYRQQPGQSLTLIATANQGSEATYESGFVIDKFPISRPNLTFSTLTVSNMSPEDSSIYLCSVESGHGETQYFGPGTRLLVL.

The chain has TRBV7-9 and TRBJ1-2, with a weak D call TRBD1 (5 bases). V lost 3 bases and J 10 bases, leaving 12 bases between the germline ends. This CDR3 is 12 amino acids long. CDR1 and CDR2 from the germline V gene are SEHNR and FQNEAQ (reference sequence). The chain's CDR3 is CASSLIGHHYTF. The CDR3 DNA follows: TGTGCCAGCAGCTTGATAGGACACCACTACACCTTC.

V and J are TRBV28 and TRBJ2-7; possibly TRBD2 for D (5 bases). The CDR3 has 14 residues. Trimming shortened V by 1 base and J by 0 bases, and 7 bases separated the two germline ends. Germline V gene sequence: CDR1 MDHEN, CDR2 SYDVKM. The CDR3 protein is CASSLSGDSYEQYF. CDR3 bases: TGTGCCAGCAGTTTATCCGGGGACTCCTACGAGCAGTACTTC.

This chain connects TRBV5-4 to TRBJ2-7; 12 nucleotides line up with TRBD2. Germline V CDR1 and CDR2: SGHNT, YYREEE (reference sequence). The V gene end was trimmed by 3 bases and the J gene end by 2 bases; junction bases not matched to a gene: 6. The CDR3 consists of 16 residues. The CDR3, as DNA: TGTGCCAGCAGCTGGGCTAGCGGGAGGGCCACCTACGAGCAGTACTTC. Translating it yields CASSWASGRATYEQYF.

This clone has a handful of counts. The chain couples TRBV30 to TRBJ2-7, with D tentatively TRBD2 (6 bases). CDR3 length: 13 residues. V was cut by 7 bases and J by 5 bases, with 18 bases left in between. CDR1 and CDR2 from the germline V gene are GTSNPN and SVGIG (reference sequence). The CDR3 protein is CASSRGRSHEQYF. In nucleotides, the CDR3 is TGTGCCTCTTCCCGGGGGAGGTCCCACGAGCAGTACTTC.

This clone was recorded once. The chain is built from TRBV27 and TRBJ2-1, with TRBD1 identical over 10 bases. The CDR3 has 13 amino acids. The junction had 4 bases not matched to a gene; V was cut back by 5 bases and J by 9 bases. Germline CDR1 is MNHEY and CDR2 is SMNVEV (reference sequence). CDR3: CASSRQGASEQFF. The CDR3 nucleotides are TGTGCCAGCAGTAGACAGGGGGCGAGTGAGCAGTTCTTC.

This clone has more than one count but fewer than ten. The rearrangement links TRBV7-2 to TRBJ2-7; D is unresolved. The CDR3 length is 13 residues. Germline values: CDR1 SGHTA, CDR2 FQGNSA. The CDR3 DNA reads TGTGCCAGCAGCTTCAACCCAGACACCTCTTATTTTGTC. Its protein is CASSFNPDTSYFV.

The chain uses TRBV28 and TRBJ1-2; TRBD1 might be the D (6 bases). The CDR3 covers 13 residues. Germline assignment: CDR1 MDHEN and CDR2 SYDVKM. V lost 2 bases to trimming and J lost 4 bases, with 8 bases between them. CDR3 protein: CASSLTGPYGYTF. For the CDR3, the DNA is TGTGCCAGCAGTTTAACAGGGCCCTATGGCTACACCTTC.

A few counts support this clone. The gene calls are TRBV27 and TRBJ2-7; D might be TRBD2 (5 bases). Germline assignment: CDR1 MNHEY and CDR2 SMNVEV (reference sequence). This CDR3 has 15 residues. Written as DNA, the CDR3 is TGTGCGGCGAGGGCTACAAGAAGGAGCTCCTACGAGCAGTACTTC. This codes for CAARATRRSSYEQYF.

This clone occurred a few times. The CDR3 DNA reads as TGTGCCAGCAGTGAGCAGCAGGGCGGGGAGCTGTTTTTT. It translates to CASSEQQGGELFF. The chain employs TRBV7-9 and TRBJ2-2; possibly TRBD1 for D (5 bases). Trimming pared 6 bases from V and 7 bases from J, leaving 12 bases between. Looked up from germline, CDR1 is SEHNR and CDR2 is FQNEAQ (reference sequence). The CDR3 has 13 amino acids.

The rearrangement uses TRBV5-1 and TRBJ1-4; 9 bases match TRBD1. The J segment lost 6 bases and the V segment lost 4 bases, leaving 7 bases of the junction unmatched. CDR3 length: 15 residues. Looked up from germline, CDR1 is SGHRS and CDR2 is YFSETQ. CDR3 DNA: TGCGCCAGCAGCCCCACAGGGGGCCTTCATGAAAAACTGTTTTTT. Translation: CASSPTGGLHEKLFF.

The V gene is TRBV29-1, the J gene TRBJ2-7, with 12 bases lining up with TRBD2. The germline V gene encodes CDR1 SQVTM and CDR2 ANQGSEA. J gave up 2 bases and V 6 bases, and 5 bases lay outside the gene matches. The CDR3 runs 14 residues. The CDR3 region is CSVGGLAGPYEQYF. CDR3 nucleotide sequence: TGCAGCGTCGGGGGACTAGCGGGCCCCTACGAGCAGTACTTC.

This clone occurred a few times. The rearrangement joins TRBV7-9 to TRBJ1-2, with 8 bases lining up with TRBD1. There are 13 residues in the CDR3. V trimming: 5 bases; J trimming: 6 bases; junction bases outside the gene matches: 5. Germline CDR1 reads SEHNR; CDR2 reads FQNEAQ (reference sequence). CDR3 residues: CASSLTQGDGYTF. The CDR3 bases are TGTGCCAGCAGCCTCACACAGGGGGATGGCTACACCTTC.

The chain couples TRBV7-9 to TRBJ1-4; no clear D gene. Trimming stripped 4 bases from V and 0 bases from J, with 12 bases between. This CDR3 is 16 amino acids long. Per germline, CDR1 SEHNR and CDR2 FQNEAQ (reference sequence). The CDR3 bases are TGTGCCAGCAGCTACAGACCCGTTGCAACTAATGAAAAACTGTTTTTT. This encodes CASSYRPVATNEKLFF.

The chain's CDR3 is CASSVDSGTPVAFF. The CDR3 coding sequence is TGTGCCAGCAGCGTAGATTCCGGGACACCGGTGGCTTTCTTT. V is TRBV9 and J is TRBJ1-1; TRBD1 is a possible D gene (6 bases). The V end lost 0 bases, the J end lost 11 bases, and 17 bases lay between the germline ends. Germline CDR1 is SGDLS and CDR2 is YYNGEE. This CDR3 has 14 residues.

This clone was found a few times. The CDR3 here is CASSYGPGSHEQYF. In DNA form, the CDR3 reads TGTGCCAGCAGTTACGGTCCGGGAAGCCACGAGCAGTACTTC. This chain connects TRBV6-5 to TRBJ2-7, with a possible D match to TRBD2 (5 bases). Germline V gives CDR1 MNHEY, CDR2 SVGAGI. Trimming shortened V by 2 bases and J by 5 bases, and 13 bases separated the two germline ends. The CDR3 loop spans 14 amino acids.

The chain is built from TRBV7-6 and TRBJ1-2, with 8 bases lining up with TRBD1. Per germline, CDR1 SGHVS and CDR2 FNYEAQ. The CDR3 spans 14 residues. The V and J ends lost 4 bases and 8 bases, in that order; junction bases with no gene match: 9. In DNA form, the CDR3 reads TGTGCCAGCAGCTCGACCCCGACAGGGGCCGGCTACACCTTC. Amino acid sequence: CASSSTPTGAGYTF.

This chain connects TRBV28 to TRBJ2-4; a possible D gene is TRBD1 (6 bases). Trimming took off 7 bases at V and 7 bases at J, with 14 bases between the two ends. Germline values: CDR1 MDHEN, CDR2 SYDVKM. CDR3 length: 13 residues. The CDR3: CASNVGAGNIQYF. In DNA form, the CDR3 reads TGTGCCAGCAATGTGGGGGCTGGGAACATTCAGTACTTC.

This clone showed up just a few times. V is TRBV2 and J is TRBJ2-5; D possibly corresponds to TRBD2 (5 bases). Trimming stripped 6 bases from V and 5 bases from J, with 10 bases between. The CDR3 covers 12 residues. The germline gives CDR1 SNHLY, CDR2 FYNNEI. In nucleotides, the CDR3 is TGTGCCAGCAGGAGGGCCGGGGAGACCCAGTACTTC. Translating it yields CASRRAGETQYF.

The CDR3 region has the DNA TGTGCCAGCAGCTTGAATGCGGGGGGCAAACAGGGAATTGAAGCTTTCTTT. Its protein is CASSLNAGGKQGIEAFF. The chain employs TRBV7-3 and TRBJ1-1; weak D call: TRBD1 (6 bases). CDR1 and CDR2 (germline): SGHTA, FQGTGA. V gave up 3 bases and J gave up 7 bases, with 24 bases separating them. The CDR3 loop spans 17 amino acids.

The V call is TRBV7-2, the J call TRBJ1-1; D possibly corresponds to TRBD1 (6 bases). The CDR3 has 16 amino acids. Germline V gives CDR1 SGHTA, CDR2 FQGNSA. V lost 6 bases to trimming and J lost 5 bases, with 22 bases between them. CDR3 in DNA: TGTGCCAGCAGAAGAGTCACAACAGGGTGGGAAACTGAAGCTTTCTTT. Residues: CASRRVTTGWETEAFF.

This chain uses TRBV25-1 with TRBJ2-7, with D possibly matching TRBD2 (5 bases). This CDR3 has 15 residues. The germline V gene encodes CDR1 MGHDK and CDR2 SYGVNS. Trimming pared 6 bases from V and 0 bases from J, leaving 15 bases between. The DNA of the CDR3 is TGTGCCAGCAGCCATTCCGGGATCAGCTCCTACGAGCAGTACTTC. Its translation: CASSHSGISSYEQYF.